The rows below give T cell receptor beta chains drawn from one sample of a study of T cell repertoires in cytomegalovirus infection. Their antigen targets remain unknown. Each CDR3 protein is one row after TCRdb ran MiXCR on the reads. The table includes about 360,000 distinct CDR3 sequences, around a third detected once. The sample in question was cultured PBMCs, obtained from culture after CMV antigen stimulation. Receptors originate from a human donor in good health (CMV status not recorded). Some clones in this sample may be carry-over from other donors' samples. CDR3s include the opening cysteine and the closing phenylalanine or tryptophan. The D gene is left open where the match is weak. Size is omitted from some rows. Given values are once, few, many or a class for expanded clones.

clone_size j_call d_call v_call cdr3_nt cdr3_aa
- TRBJ2-3 - TRBV7-2 TGTGCCAGCAGCTTATGGAGGGGAGCGGGCACCACAGATACGCAGTATTTT CASSLWRGAGTTDTQYF
- TRBJ1-2 TRBD1 TRBV29-1 TGCAGCGTTGGGACAGGGGATTATGGCTACACCTTC CSVGTGDYGYTF
few TRBJ1-1 TRBD1 TRBV4-2 TGTGCCAGCAGCCCGGGCGACAGGGGAGGTGAAGCTTTCTTT CASSPGDRGGEAFF
- TRBJ1-1 TRBD1 TRBV4-1 TGCGCCAGCAGCCATCCTAGGGGACAGCTGAACACTGAAGCTTTCTTT CASSHPRGQLNTEAFF
- TRBJ1-5 TRBD1 TRBV18 TGTGCCAGCTCAGAGGGGGCGAGTCAGCCCCAGCATTTT CASSEGASQPQHF
many TRBJ1-1 - TRBV7-2 TGTGCCAGCAGCTTAGATGGCCAGGCTAACACTGAAGCTTTCTTT CASSLDGQANTEAFF
- TRBJ2-1 - TRBV19 TGTGCCAGTAGTATGGGACTTCACAATGAGCAGTTCTTC CASSMGLHNEQFF
many TRBJ2-7 - TRBV12-5 TGTGCTAGTGCCTGGGACTCCTTTACCTACGAGCAGTACTTC CASAWDSFTYEQYF
- TRBJ1-4 TRBD1 TRBV7-9 TGTGCCAGCAGCTTAGGACAGGGTGGATCGACTAATGAAAAACTGTTTTTT CASSLGQGGSTNEKLFF
few TRBJ2-1 TRBD2 TRBV20-1 TGCAGTGCTCCTCCTAGCGGGAGGGGGGGGAGGGAGCAGTTCTTC CSAPPSGRGGREQFF
many TRBJ1-1 TRBD1 TRBV7-2 TGTGCCAGCAGCTTGGACAGGCTTACCACTGAAGCTTTCTTT CASSLDRLTTEAFF
few TRBJ2-3 - TRBV7-2 TGTGCCAGCAGCTTATCCTGGACAGATACGCAGTATTTT CASSLSWTDTQYF
few TRBJ2-1 - TRBV7-9 TGTGCCAGCAGCCCCAAACAGACAAAGTACAATGAGCAGTTCTTC CASSPKQTKYNEQFF
- TRBJ1-2 - TRBV6-2/TRBV6-3 TGTGCCAGCAGACCCGACTGGGGGGACGGCTACACCTTC CASRPDWGDGYTF
few TRBJ2-5 TRBD2 TRBV7-2 TGTGCCAGCAGCACCGGGACTAGCGGGAGTGGGGAGACCCAGTACTTC CASSTGTSGSGETQYF
- TRBJ2-1 - TRBV7-2 TGTGCCAGCAGCTTAGTAGCGGCTAGCTCCTACAATGAGCAGTTCTTC CASSLVAASSYNEQFF
- TRBJ2-1 TRBD2 TRBV5-1 TGCGCCAGCAGCTTGCGCACTAGCGGGAGTTTGTCCCACAATGAGCAGTTCTTC CASSLRTSGSLSHNEQFF